These 16 T cell receptor beta chains were sequenced from one sample in a study of cytomegalovirus exposure and HLA in healthy donors. Researchers ran the PCR with 60 Vbeta and 13 Jbeta primers. Here immunoSEQ multiplex PCR was the method, and the copy in TCRdb shows in-frame clones only, minus some. Of 150,000 to 200,000 clones listed, approximately 86% are singletons. The sample consisted of PBMCs. The receptor source for this set is a woman between 18 and 29 years old in good health and CMV-seronegative.

The chain uses TRBV6-4 and TRBJ1-1, with D perhaps matching TRBD1 (6 bases). CDR1 is MRHNA and CDR2 is SNTAGT in the germline V gene. The V end lost 2 bases, the J end lost 7 bases, and 17 bases lay between the germline ends. The CDR3 extends over 15 amino acids. The CDR3 bases are TGTGCCAGCAGTGACCACGCAGGGGAATCGCATGAAGCTTTCTTT. Protein: CASSDHAGESHEAFF.

This chain uses TRBV2 with TRBJ1-1, with D possibly TRBD1 on 6 matching bases. V was cut by 4 bases and J by 7 bases, with 16 bases left in between. Germline V gives CDR1 SNHLY, CDR2 FYNNEI. CDR3 size: 14 residues. CDR3 bases: TGTGCCAGCAGTGGCTACGGGCAGGACAGTGAAGCTTTCTTT. It is translated as CASSGYGQDSEAFF.

This clone was detected only once. The chain is built from TRBV6-5 and TRBJ2-7; a weak D match, TRBD2 (6 bases). This CDR3 is built from 16 residues. The germline CDR1 and CDR2 sequences are MNHEY and SVGAGI. V dropped 4 bases and J dropped 3 bases, with 19 bases sitting between them. The CDR3 region has the DNA TGTGCCAGCAGTTCCTGGGGGGAGGCCTCAATCTACGAGCAGTACTTC. Translating it yields CASSSWGEASIYEQYF.

The gene calls are TRBV27 and TRBJ1-2, with TRBD1 as a possible D gene (5 bases). CDR3 size: 15 residues. Germline CDR1 is MNHEY and CDR2 is SMNVEV (reference sequence). The germline V and J ends were trimmed by 1 base and 2 bases, with 11 bases remaining between them. CDR3 DNA: TGTGCCAGCAGTTTATATCTGGGGCAGAACTATGGCTACACCTTC. This encodes CASSLYLGQNYGYTF.

J is TRBJ2-7 and V is TRBV11-2; TRBD2 is a possible D gene (6 bases). CDR1 and CDR2 from the germline V gene are SGHAT and FQNNGV. Trimming took off 5 bases at V and 0 bases at J, with 17 bases between the two ends. CDR3 length equals 16 residues. The CDR3 loop reads CASSPPGGRSSYEQYF. CDR3 DNA sequence: TGTGCCAGCAGCCCCCCCGGGGGACGGAGCTCCTACGAGCAGTACTTC.

The V call is TRBV7-9, the J call TRBJ2-5, with D possibly matching TRBD2 (7 bases). CDR1 and CDR2 from the germline V gene are SEHNR and FQNEAQ (reference sequence). This CDR3 contains 14 residues. V lost 5 bases to trimming and J lost 7 bases, with 17 bases between them. CDR3 loop: CASSRGEGRGTQYF. The CDR3, as DNA: TGTGCCAGCAGCAGGGGGGAGGGTCGGGGGACCCAGTACTTC. The full variable domain, in which reference TRBV7-9 and TRBJ2-5 provide the parts outside the CDR3, is DTGVSQNPRHKITKRGQNVTFRCDPISEHNRLYWYRQTLGQGPEFLTYFQNEAQLEKSRLLSDRFSAERPKGSFSTLEIQRTEQGDSAMYLCASSRGEGRGTQYFGPGTRLLVL.

The chain is built from TRBV30 and TRBJ2-1; 11 nucleotides match TRBD2. Trimming removed 3 bases from V and 2 bases from J; junction bases left unmatched: 15. Germline loops: CDR1 GTSNPN, CDR2 SVGIG (reference sequence). The CDR3 totals 19 residues. CDR3 DNA: TGTGCCTGGAGGGGAGAGGCTAGCGGGGGGAACAGAGCCTACAATGAGCAGTTCTTC. It codes for CAWRGEASGGNRAYNEQFF. The full variable domain, with the rest looked up from reference TRBV30 and TRBJ2-1, is SQTIHQWPATLVQPVGSPLSLECTVEGTSNPNLYWYRQAAGRGLQLLFYSVGIGQISSEVPQNLSASRPQDRQFILSSKKLLLSDSGFYLCAWRGEASGGNRAYNEQFFGPGTRLTVL.

This chain uses TRBV18 with TRBJ1-2, with D perhaps TRBD1 (6 bases). Germline V lookup: CDR1 KGHSH, CDR2 LQKENI. The CDR3 covers 18 residues. V was shortened by 1 base and J by 8 bases, with 26 bases between the two germline ends. CDR3 residues: CASSPQNSHREFDGGYTF. CDR3 DNA: TGTGCCAGCTCACCACAGAATTCACACAGGGAATTTGACGGCGGCTACACCTTC.

This chain links TRBV19 with TRBJ2-1, with D perhaps matching TRBD1 (6 bases). Trimming removed 0 bases from V and 3 bases from J, with 15 bases in between. The CDR3 length is 17 residues. Germline CDR1 and CDR2: LNHDA and SQIVND (reference sequence). The CDR3 coding sequence is TGTGCCAGTAGTATAGATTCAGGACAGTCCTTCTACAATGAGCAGTTCTTC. This codes for CASSIDSGQSFYNEQFF.

The chain is built from TRBV2 and TRBJ2-7, with a tentative D call TRBD2 (8 bases). Trimming left V 2 bases short and J 3 bases short, with 23 bases between. CDR1 and CDR2 (germline): SNHLY, FYNNEI. The CDR3 is made up of 18 amino acids. The CDR3 here is CASSELGGGGTGFYEQYF. DNA of the CDR3: TGTGCCAGCAGTGAATTAGGGGGCGGGGGGACTGGGTTCTACGAGCAGTACTTC.

The gene calls are TRBV7-9 and TRBJ2-5, with 8 bases that match TRBD1. CDR1 and CDR2 (germline): SEHNR, FQNEAQ (reference sequence). The junction had 3 bases not matched to a gene; V was cut back by 1 base and J by 5 bases. CDR3 size: 14 residues. As DNA, the CDR3 is TGTGCCAGCAGCTTAGTTCAGGGGGCCGAGACCCAGTACTTC. It is translated as CASSLVQGAETQYF.

The chain couples TRBV5-6 to TRBJ2-5; 8 bases fit TRBD2. With V trimmed by 3 bases and J by 5 bases, 12 bases remained unmatched. The germline V gene encodes CDR1 SGHDT and CDR2 YYEEEE. The CDR3 is 16 amino acids. In nucleotides, the CDR3 is TGTGCCAGCAGCTCGTTTATGGGGCGGGAGGAGGAGACCCAGTACTTC. Amino acids: CASSSFMGREEETQYF.

This clone was seen a single time. V is TRBV10-3 and J is TRBJ2-5, with a tentative D call TRBD2 (5 bases). The CDR3 spans 17 residues. Between the trimmed V and J ends, which lost 0 bases and 5 bases, there was a span of 19 bases. Germline V lookup: CDR1 ENHRY, CDR2 SYGVKD. The CDR3 spells CAISESWSSSPRETQYF. DNA of the CDR3: TGTGCCATCAGTGAGTCGTGGTCTAGCTCCCCGAGGGAGACCCAGTACTTC.

The chain recombines TRBV5-8 with TRBJ1-2; possible D gene TRBD1, 6 bases. The CDR3 runs 16 residues. V dropped 2 bases and J dropped 6 bases, with 20 bases sitting between them. Germline V CDR1 and CDR2: SGHTS, YDEGEE. The CDR3 DNA reads TGTGCCAGCAGCTTACGGGGGGCTTTAAGTTTAGATGGCTACACCTTC. Protein product: CASSLRGALSLDGYTF.

This sequence joins TRBV4-2 and TRBJ2-7; 7 nucleotides line up with TRBD2. This CDR3 comprises 14 residues. The ends lost 1 base at V and 3 bases at J; junction bases unmatched: 3. Looked up from germline, CDR1 is LGHNA and CDR2 is YNFKEQ. The CDR3 nucleotides are TGTGCCAGCAGCCAAGGAGCTAGCGGCTACGAGCAGTACTTC. It codes for CASSQGASGYEQYF.

The chain links TRBV5-4 to TRBJ1-2; 7 nucleotides agree with TRBD1. Germline V gives CDR1 SGHNT, CDR2 YYREEE (reference sequence). The V segment lost 5 bases and the J segment 0 bases; nucleotides outside the gene matches: 13. The CDR3 has 17 residues. DNA for the CDR3: TGTGCCAGCAGTCGAAAACAGGGGACTCAAGCTAACTATGGCTACACCTTC. This gives the protein CASSRKQGTQANYGYTF.